This T cell receptor (beta chain) is drawn from a study of blood T cells in healthy people across ages. For the second PCR, which ran for roughly 7 to 11 cycles, a sample-barcoded 5' primer and a J-beta primer mix were used. TCRdb redid the calling of the 5' RACE reads with MiXCR, one entry per CDR3 protein. Among nearly 1 million distinct CDR3 sequences listed, roughly 51% were seen once. This CDR3 is 13 amino acids long. Germline V gene sequence: CDR1 DFQATT, CDR2 SNEGSKA (reference sequence). Trimming pared 3 bases from V and 3 bases from J, leaving 12 bases between. The sequence was obtained from a woman aged 55-70 years in good health. Sequencing was carried out using blood. The chain carries TRBV20-1 and TRBJ2-7; D gene ambiguous. The CDR3 DNA is TGCAGTGCTAGGGGCGCCGACCGCTACGAGCAGTACTTC. As protein: CSARGADRYEQYF.